The T cell receptor (beta chain) under discussion was sequenced for a study of blood T cell repertoires in COVID-19. Across the whole study: Some COVID-19 samples were acute and others convalescent; all came from the United States, Italy and Spain. T cells, B-cell-depleted T cells, or PBMCs supplied cDNA or gDNA.

Study processing details: Researchers report that nucleated cell counts were estimated from reference gene primer amplification. Generated by immunoSEQ multiplex PCR, the TCRdb table keeps only in-frame clones and is missing some. That table furnishes V, J and clone size, whereas the DNA furnished D and trimming. The sample contains approximately 67,000 clones, approximately 90% of which appear only once. Deletions cut 5 bases from V and 4 bases from J, with 12 bases between. The V gene's germline CDR1 is MNHEY and CDR2 SVGAGI. The CDR3 is 14 amino acids. The V call is TRBV6-5, the J call TRBJ2-1; D possibly corresponds to TRBD1 (5 bases). Material: peripheral blood. This sequence originates from a human donor in a cohort sampled during active COVID-19. CDR3 sequence: CASSQGLSYNEQFF. CDR3 nucleotides: TGTGCCAGCAGTCAGGGCCTTTCTTACAATGAGCAGTTCTTC.